Below are 3 T cell receptor beta chains sequenced from a single sample in a study of CD8+ T cells in alopecia areata. Treatment here: oral pan-JAK inhibitor, 5-10 mg twice daily. RNA extraction was followed by reverse transcription into cDNA, which acted as the sequencing template. This table comes from immunoSEQ multiplex PCR, and its TCRdb copy is limited to in-frame clones, with some not included. The sample records about 160,000 clones, roughly 65% being singletons. Here the sequenced sample was CD4+ T cells sorted from blood, taken at week 4, from a patient treated with tofacitinib. These receptors were collected from a human donor with alopecia areata.

A note on this clone: Within the sample, other DNA sequences also encode this same CDR3. The chain has TRBV29-1 and TRBJ1-1, with D perhaps matching TRBD1 (5 bases). The germline gives CDR1 SQVTM, CDR2 ANQGSEA. The CDR3 runs 13 residues. The ends were cut back, 2 bases at V and 0 bases at J, with 7 bases in the middle. The CDR3 region is CSVERQLNTEAFF. In DNA, the CDR3 is TGCAGCGTTGAAAGACAGTTGAACACTGAAGCTTTCTTT.

A few counts support this clone. The chain links TRBV11-2 to TRBJ2-5; tentatively, D is TRBD1 or TRBD2 (5 bases each). CDR3 length: 13 residues. In germline, CDR1 is SGHAT, CDR2 FQNNGV. Trimming removed 7 bases at V and 7 bases at J, with 16 bases between. The CDR3 DNA reads as TGTGCCAGCACCGTCTCGGGGCAGGGGACCCAGTACTTC. Residues: CASTVSGQGTQYF.

This clone was counted between two and nine times. CDR3 in DNA: TGTGCCAGCTCACCGGTTCTGCAATCGGCCACCGGGGAGCTGTTTTTT. Encoded protein: CASSPVLQSATGELFF. This rearrangement joins TRBV18 to TRBJ2-2, with D uncertain. The CDR3 contains 16 residues. Germline-derived CDR1 and CDR2 are KGHSH and LQKENI. Trimming shortened V by 3 bases and J by 4 bases, and 15 bases separated the two germline ends.